Below, one TCR beta chain is given with its context. Profiled with immunoSEQ multiplex PCR; TCRdb holds only in-frame clones, not every one. The sample yields about 130,000 clones, just under 90% seen once. Trimming took 0 bases from V and 6 from J, leaving 15 bases between them. CDR1 and CDR2 (germline): MGHRA, YSYEKL. The CDR3 totals 16 residues. The sample belongs to a study of control samples from healthy donors and cancer patients. Sample: PBMCs. The chain employs TRBV4-1 and TRBJ1-5, with D maybe TRBD1 (5 bases). This clonotype was obtained from a man aged 45 to 65 with head and neck cancer. The CDR3 loop reads CASSQDWVGAIQPQHF. The DNA for the CDR3 is TGCGCCAGCAGCCAAGATTGGGTAGGGGCGATTCAGCCCCAGCATTTT.